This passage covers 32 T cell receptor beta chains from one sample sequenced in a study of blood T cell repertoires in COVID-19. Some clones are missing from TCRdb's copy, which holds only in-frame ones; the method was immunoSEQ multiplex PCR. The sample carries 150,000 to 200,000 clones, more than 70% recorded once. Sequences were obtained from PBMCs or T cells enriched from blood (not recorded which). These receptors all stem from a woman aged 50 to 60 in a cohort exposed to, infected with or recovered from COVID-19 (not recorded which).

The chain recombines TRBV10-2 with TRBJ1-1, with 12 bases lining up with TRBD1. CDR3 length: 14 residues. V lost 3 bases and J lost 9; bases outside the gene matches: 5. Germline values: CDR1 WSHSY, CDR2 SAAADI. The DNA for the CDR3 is TGCGCCAGCAGTGAAGGGGACAGGGGGCAGAAAGCTTTCTTT. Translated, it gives CASSEGDRGQKAFF.

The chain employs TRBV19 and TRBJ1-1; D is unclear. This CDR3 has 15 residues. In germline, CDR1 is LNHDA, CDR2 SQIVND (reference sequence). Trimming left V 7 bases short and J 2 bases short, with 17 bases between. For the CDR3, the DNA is TGTGCCAGTACCGACAATCCCTCAGGTAACACTGAAGCTTTCTTT. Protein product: CASTDNPSGNTEAFF. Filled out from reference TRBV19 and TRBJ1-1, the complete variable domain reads DGGITQSPKYLFRKEGQNVTLSCEQNLNHDAMYWYRQDPGQGLRLIYYSQIVNDFQKGDIAEGYSVSREKKESFPLTVTSAQKNPTAFYLCASTDNPSGNTEAFFGQGTRLTVV.

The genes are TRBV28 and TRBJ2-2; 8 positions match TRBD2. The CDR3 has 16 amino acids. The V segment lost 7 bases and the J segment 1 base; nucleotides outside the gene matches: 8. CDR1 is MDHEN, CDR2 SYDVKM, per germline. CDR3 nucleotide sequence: TGTGCCAGCACCCCCCGCGCGGGGGGGAACACCGGGGAGCTGTTTTTT. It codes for CASTPRAGGNTGELFF.

CDR3 protein: CATRDTAYGYTF. The CDR3 DNA is TGTGCCACCCGGGACACGGCTTATGGCTACACCTTC. V is TRBV24-1 and J is TRBJ1-2; tentative D call: TRBD1 (6 bases). The CDR3 is 12 amino acids. V lost 9 bases, J lost 5 bases, and 12 bases lay in between. Looked up from germline, CDR1 is KGHDR and CDR2 is SFDVKD.

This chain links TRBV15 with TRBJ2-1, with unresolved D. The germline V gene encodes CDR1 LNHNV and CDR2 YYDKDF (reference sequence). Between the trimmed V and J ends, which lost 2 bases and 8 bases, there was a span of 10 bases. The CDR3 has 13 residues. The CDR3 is CATSRPGPYEQFF. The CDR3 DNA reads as TGTGCCACCAGCAGACCTGGGCCCTATGAGCAGTTCTTC.

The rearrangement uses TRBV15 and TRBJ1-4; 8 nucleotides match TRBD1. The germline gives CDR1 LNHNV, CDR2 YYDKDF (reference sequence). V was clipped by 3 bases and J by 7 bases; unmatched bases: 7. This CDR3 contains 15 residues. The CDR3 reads CATSRLTGVVEKLFF. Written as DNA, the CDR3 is TGTGCCACCAGCAGGTTGACAGGGGTGGTTGAAAAACTGTTTTTT.

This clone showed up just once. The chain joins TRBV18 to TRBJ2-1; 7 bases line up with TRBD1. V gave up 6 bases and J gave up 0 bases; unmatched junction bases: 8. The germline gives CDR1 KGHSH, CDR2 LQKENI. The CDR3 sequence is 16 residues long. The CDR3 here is CASSGAGGISYNEQFF. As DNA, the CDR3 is TGTGCCAGCTCGGGGGCAGGGGGTATCTCCTACAATGAGCAGTTCTTC.

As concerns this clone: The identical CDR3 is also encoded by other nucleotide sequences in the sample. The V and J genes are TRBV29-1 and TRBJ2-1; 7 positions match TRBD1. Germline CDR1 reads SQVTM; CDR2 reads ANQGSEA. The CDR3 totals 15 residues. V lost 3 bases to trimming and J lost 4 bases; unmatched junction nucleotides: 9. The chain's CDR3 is CSVEVWDSRYNEQFF. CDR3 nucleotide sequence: TGCAGCGTTGAGGTCTGGGACAGTCGGTACAATGAGCAGTTCTTC.

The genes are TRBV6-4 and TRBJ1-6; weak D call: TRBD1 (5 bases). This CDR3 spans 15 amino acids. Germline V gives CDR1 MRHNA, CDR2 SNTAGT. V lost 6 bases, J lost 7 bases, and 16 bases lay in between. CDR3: CASRPLAGVNSPLHF. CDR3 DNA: TGTGCCAGCAGACCGCTGGCGGGGGTAAATTCACCCCTCCACTTT.

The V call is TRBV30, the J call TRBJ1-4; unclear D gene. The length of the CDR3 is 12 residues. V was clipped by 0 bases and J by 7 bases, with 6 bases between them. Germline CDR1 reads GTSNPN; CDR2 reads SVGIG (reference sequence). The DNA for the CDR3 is TGTGCCTGGAGTGTACGGGTTGAAAAACTGTTTTTT. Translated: CAWSVRVEKLFF.

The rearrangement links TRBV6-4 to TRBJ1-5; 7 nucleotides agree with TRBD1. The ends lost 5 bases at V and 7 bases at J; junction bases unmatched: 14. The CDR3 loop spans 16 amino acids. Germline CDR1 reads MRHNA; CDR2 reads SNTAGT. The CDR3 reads CASSIHDRDVWQPQHF. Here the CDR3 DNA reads TGTGCCAGCAGTATCCACGACAGGGACGTTTGGCAGCCCCAGCATTTT.

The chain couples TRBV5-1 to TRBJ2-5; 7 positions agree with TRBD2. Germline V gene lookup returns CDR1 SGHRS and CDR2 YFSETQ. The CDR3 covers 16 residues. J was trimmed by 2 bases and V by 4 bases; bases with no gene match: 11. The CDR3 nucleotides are TGCGCCAGCAGCCCCGGGGGGTTTCAGGGACAAGAGACCCAGTACTTC. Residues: CASSPGGFQGQETQYF.

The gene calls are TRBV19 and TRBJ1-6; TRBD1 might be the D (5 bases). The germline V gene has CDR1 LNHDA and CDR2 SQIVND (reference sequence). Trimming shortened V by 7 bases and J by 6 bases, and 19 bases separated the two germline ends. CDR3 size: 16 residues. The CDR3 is CASTSGDNTRNSPLHF. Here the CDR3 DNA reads TGTGCCAGTACATCGGGGGATAATACTCGTAATTCACCCCTCCACTTT.

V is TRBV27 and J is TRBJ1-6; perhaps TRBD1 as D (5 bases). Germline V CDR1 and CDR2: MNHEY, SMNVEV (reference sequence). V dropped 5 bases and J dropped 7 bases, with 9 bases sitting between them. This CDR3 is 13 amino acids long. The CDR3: CASSVAGNSPLHF. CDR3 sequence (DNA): TGTGCCAGCAGTGTGGCAGGGAATTCACCCCTCCACTTT.

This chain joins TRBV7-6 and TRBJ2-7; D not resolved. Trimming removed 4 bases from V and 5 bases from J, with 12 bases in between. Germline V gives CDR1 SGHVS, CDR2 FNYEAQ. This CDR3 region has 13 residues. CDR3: CASSYQGRDEQYF. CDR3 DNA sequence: TGTGCCAGCAGCTATCAAGGTCGGGACGAGCAGTACTTC.

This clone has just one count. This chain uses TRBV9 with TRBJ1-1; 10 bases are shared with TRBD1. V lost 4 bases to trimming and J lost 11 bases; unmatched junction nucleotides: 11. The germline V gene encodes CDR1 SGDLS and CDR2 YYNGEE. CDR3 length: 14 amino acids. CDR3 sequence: CASSTEDRGDWAFF. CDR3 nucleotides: TGTGCCAGCAGCACCGAGGACAGGGGGGATTGGGCTTTCTTT.

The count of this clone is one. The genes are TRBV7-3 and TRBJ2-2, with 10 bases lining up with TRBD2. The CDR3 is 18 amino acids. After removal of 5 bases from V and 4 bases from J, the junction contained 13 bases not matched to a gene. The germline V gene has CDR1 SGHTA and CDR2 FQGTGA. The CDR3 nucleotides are TGTGCCAGCAGCCGCTCCAAAAACATAGCGGGAGGCACCGGGGAGCTGTTTTTT. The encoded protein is CASSRSKNIAGGTGELFF. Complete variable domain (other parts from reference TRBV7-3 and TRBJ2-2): GAGVSQTPSNKVTEKGKYVELRCDPISGHTALYWYRQSLGQGPEFLIYFQGTGAADDSGLPNDRFFAVRPEGSVSTLKIQRTERGDSAVYLCASSRSKNIAGGTGELFFGEGSRLTVL.

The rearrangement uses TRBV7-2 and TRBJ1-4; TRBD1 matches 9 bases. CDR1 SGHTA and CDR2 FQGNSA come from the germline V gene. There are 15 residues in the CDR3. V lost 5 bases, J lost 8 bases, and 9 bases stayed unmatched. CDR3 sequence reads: CASSVQQGAFEKLFF. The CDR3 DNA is TGTGCCAGCAGCGTTCAACAGGGGGCGTTCGAAAAACTGTTTTTT.

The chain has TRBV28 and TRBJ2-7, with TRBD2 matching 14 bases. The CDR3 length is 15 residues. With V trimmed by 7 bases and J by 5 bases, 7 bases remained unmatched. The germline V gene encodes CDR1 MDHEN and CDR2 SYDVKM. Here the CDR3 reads CASNWGLAGDNEQYF. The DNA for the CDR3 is TGTGCCAGCAATTGGGGACTAGCGGGAGATAACGAGCAGTACTTC.

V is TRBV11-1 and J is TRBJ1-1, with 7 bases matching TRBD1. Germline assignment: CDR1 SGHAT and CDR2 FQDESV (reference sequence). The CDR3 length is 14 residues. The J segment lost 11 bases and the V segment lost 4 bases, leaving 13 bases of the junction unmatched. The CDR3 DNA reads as TGTGCCAGCAGCTCTGAGGGGGCTCCGGTGAGGGCTTTCTTT. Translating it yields CASSSEGAPVRAFF.

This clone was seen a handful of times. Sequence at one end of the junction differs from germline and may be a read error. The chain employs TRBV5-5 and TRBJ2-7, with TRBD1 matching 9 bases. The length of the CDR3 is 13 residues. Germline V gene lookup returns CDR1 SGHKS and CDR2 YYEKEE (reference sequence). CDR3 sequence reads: CASSLADGTGFHF. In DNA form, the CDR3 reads TGTGCCAGCAGCTTGGCCGATGGGACAGGGTTTCACTTC.

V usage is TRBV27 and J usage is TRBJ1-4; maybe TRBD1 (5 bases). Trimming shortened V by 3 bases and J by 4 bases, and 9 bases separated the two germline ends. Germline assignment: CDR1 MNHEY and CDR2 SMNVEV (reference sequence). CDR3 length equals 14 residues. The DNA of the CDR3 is TGTGCCAGCAGTTTTGGGGGACTTAATGAAAAACTGTTTTTT. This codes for CASSFGGLNEKLFF.

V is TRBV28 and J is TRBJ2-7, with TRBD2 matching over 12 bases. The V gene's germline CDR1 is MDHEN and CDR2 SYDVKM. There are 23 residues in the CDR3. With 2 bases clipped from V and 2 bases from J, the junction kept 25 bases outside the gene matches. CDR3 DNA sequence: TGTGCCAGCAGTTTAGTGGTCGGTCGGGACAAAAGTTTGACTAGCGGGAGTCCCTACGAGCAGTACTTC. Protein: CASSLVVGRDKSLTSGSPYEQYF.

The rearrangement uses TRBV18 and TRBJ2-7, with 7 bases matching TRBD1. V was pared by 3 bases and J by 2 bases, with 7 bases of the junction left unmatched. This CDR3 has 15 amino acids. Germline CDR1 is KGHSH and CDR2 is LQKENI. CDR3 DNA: TGTGCCAGCTCACCCTCTCAACAGGGGACCTACGAGCAGTACTTC. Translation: CASSPSQQGTYEQYF.

The CDR3 sequence is CASSTDRGNQPQHF. CDR3 nucleotides: TGTGCCAGCAGTACCGACAGGGGAAATCAGCCCCAGCATTTT. The V and J genes are TRBV5-4 and TRBJ1-5; 8 nucleotides line up with TRBD1. Germline V gene lookup returns CDR1 SGHNT and CDR2 YYREEE (reference sequence). The V segment lost 5 bases and the J segment 4 bases; nucleotides outside the gene matches: 5. The CDR3 sequence is 14 residues long.

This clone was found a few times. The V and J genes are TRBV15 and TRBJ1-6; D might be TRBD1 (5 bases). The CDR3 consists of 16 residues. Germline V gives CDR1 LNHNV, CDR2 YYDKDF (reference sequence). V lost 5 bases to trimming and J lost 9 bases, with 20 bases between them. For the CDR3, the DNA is TGTGCCACCAGCGTCCTGGGGAAGGGGAAGGTTTCACCCCTCCACTTT. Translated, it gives CATSVLGKGKVSPLHF. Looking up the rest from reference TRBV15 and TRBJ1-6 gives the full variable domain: DAMVIQNPRYQVTQFGKPVTLSCSQTLNHNVMYWYQQKSSQAPKLLFHYYDKDFNNEADTPDNFQSRRPNTSFCFLDIRSPGLGDTAMYLCATSVLGKGKVSPLHFGNGTRLTVT.

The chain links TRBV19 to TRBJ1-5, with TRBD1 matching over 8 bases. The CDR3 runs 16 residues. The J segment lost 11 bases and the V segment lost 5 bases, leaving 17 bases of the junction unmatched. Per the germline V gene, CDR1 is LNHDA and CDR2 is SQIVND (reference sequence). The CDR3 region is CASSLQPGQARWTQHF. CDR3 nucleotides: TGTGCCAGTAGTTTGCAACCGGGACAGGCTCGTTGGACCCAGCATTTT.

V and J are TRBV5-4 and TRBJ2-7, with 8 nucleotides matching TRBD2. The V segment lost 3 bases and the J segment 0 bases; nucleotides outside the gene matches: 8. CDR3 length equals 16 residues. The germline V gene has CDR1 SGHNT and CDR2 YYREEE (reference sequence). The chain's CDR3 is CASSSVGGGLSYEQYF. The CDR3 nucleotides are TGTGCCAGCAGCTCGGTCGGGGGGGGACTCTCCTACGAGCAGTACTTC.

CDR3 DNA: TGCAGCAGAGGTGAGGGCTACACCTTC. It yields the protein CSRGEGYTF. The rearrangement links TRBV20-1 to TRBJ1-2; D gene uncertain. Germline values: CDR1 DFQATT, CDR2 SNEGSKA (reference sequence). The CDR3 sequence is 9 residues long.

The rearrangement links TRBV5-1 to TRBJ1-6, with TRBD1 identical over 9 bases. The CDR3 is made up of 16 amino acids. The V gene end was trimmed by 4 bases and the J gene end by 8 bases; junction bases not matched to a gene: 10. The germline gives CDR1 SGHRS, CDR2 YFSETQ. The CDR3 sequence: CASSRGSGQGYSPLHF. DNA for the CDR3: TGCGCCAGCAGCCGAGGTTCGGGACAGGGTTATTCACCCCTCCACTTT.

The CDR3 here is CASRGWADKETQYF. CDR3 coding DNA: TGTGCCAGCAGGGGCTGGGCAGACAAAGAGACCCAGTACTTC. This chain uses TRBV28 with TRBJ2-5; D call uncertain. The V and J ends lost 6 bases and 3 bases respectively, with 14 bases between them. This CDR3 contains 14 residues. Germline V gene lookup returns CDR1 MDHEN and CDR2 SYDVKM.

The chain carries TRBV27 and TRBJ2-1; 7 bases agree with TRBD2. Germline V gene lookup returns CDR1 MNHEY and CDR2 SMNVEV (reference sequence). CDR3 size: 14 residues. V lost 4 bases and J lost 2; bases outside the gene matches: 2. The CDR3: CASSSGLTYNEQFF. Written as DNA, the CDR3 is TGTGCCAGCAGTTCGGGACTAACCTACAATGAGCAGTTCTTC.